What follows are 3 T cell receptor beta chains derived from one specimen sequenced in a study of T-cell memory formation after mild COVID-19. TCRdb recomputed calls from the 5' RACE reads with MiXCR, one row per CDR3 protein. The table has 380,000 or so distinct CDR3 sequences, approximately 15% seen once. The sequenced sample consisted of PBMCs or a T cell subset sorted from them (not recorded which). The receptors were sampled from a young man who had mild COVID-19 (a few samples of this study predate the infection). Cell type and time point are not known.

The rearrangement links TRBV7-8 to TRBJ2-1; 9 bases are shared with TRBD1. CDR1 is SGHVS, CDR2 FQNEAQ, per germline. Losses at the gene ends were 2 bases for V and 2 bases for J; bases not matched to a gene: 4. CDR3 length: 16 residues. DNA of the CDR3: TGTGCCAGCAGCTTATTCCGGGACAGGGCCTACAATGAGCAGTTCTTC. The encoded protein is CASSLFRDRAYNEQFF.

This rearrangement joins TRBV5-1 to TRBJ2-5; D possibly corresponds to TRBD2 (5 bases). Germline CDR1 SGHRS, CDR2 YFSETQ. Trimming left V 4 bases short and J 4 bases short, with 11 bases between. The CDR3 spans 13 residues. CDR3 DNA: TGCGCCAGCAGCCCGGGGATTGGAGAGACCCAGTACTTC. Encoded protein: CASSPGIGETQYF.

This rearrangement joins TRBV18 to TRBJ1-1, with D unresolved. Germline CDR1 reads KGHSH; CDR2 reads LQKENI. V lost 2 bases, J lost 6 bases, and 7 bases lay in between. CDR3 length: 12 amino acids. CDR3 sequence (DNA): TGTGCCAGCTCACCAATGCCGGCTGAAGCTTTCTTT. Protein product: CASSPMPAEAFF.